One and the same sample provided the 27 T cell receptor beta chains below, sequenced in a study of vaccination effects on CD4 cells after COVID-19. No antigen is known for these receptors. Prior to sequencing, the ViraFEST assay stimulated PBMC with viral peptide pools, which expanded the antigen-specific CD4+ T cells. The authors isolated CD4+ T cells after around 9 days of culture. Each participant was given two doses of one vaccine (BNT162b2 or mRNA-1273). The repertoire was sequenced with immunoSEQ multiplex PCR; TCRdb's copy has only in-frame clones and lacks some. Here the sample spans tens of thousands of clones, around 74% being singletons. The specimen was CD4+ T cells from PBMCs cultured with HCoV-229E spike peptides, collected after COVID-19 vaccination. These receptors were collected from a human donor who received a COVID-19 vaccine.

This chain connects TRBV4-3 to TRBJ2-5; 7 bases are shared with TRBD1. With V trimmed by 1 base and J by 4 bases, 9 bases remained unmatched. Germline V CDR1 and CDR2: LGHNA, YSLEER. There are 16 residues in the CDR3. CDR3 residues: CASSQVLGQLVETQYF. CDR3 nucleotide sequence: TGCGCCAGCAGCCAAGTATTGGGACAGCTGGTAGAGACCCAGTACTTC.

This clone was seen more than once but under ten times. One end of the junction does not line up with germline, which may come from a read error. The chain carries TRBV24-1 and TRBJ1-5; TRBD1 is a possible D gene (5 bases). CDR3 length: 14 residues. Germline V CDR1 and CDR2: KGHDR, SFDVKD. CDR3 in DNA: TGTGCCACGAGTGACAGCCGGTACAATCAGCCCCAGCATTTT. Protein sequence: CATSDSRYNQPQHF.

As DNA, the CDR3 is TGCGCCAGCAGCATTACGGTACTAGGAGGAGATACGCAGTATTTT. The encoded protein is CASSITVLGGDTQYF. The chain links TRBV5-1 to TRBJ2-3; possible D gene TRBD2, 5 bases. V was cut by 4 bases and J by 5 bases, with 17 bases left in between. CDR3 length equals 15 residues. Germline lookup yields CDR1 SGHRS and CDR2 YFSETQ.

V and J are TRBV27 and TRBJ2-3, with 16 bases matching TRBD2. Germline V gene lookup returns CDR1 MNHEY and CDR2 SMNVEV (reference sequence). Germline trimming cut 8 bases from V and 3 bases from J; bases unmatched to any gene: 5. CDR3 size: 16 residues. This chain's CDR3 is CASGGLAGGNTDTQYF. DNA of the CDR3: TGTGCCAGCGGGGGACTAGCGGGGGGGAATACAGATACGCAGTATTTT.

This chain joins TRBV5-1 and TRBJ1-1; the match to TRBD1 covers 8 bases. The CDR3 is 15 amino acids. Per the germline V gene, CDR1 is SGHRS and CDR2 is YFSETQ. The V gene end was trimmed by 3 bases and the J gene end by 3 bases; junction bases not matched to a gene: 7. DNA for the CDR3: TGCGCCAGCAGCTCTCAGGGGGCTTCTGACACTGAAGCTTTCTTT. Translation: CASSSQGASDTEAFF.

The V and J genes are TRBV4-1 and TRBJ2-1, with 9 positions matching TRBD1. Germline CDR1 is MGHRA and CDR2 is YSYEKL. V was clipped by 4 bases and J by 2 bases; unmatched bases: 12. The CDR3 is made up of 18 amino acids. The CDR3 bases are TGCGCCAGCAGCCCCACCGGGACAGGGACATTCCCCTACAATGAGCAGTTCTTC. Translated, it gives CASSPTGTGTFPYNEQFF.

The chain recombines TRBV5-1 with TRBJ1-4; D perhaps matches TRBD1 (5 bases). The CDR3 is made up of 16 amino acids. Germline V CDR1 and CDR2: SGHRS, YFSETQ. Between the trimmed V and J ends, which lost 1 base and 0 bases, there was a span of 10 bases. The CDR3 is CASSLLTGSTNEKLFF. The DNA of the CDR3 is TGCGCCAGCAGCTTGCTCACAGGCTCAACTAATGAAAAACTGTTTTTT. The complete variable domain, with remaining parts taken from reference TRBV5-1 and TRBJ1-4, reads KAGVTQTPRYLIKTRGQQVTLSCSPISGHRSVSWYQQTPGQGLQFLFEYFSETQRNKGNFPGRFSGRQFSNSRSEMNVSTLELGDSALYLCASSLLTGSTNEKLFFGSGTQLSVL.

The CDR3 sequence is CAWKVGNQPQHF. Written as DNA, the CDR3 is TGTGCCTGGAAGGTAGGGAATCAGCCCCAGCATTTT. The chain joins TRBV30 to TRBJ1-5, with unresolved D. Germline CDR1 is GTSNPN and CDR2 is SVGIG (reference sequence). Between the trimmed V and J ends, which lost 4 bases and 4 bases, there was a span of 8 bases. CDR3 length: 12 amino acids.

J is TRBJ2-2 and V is TRBV10-3; D gene ambiguous. Germline CDR1 is ENHRY and CDR2 is SYGVKD. V lost 4 bases, J lost 1 base, and 7 bases lay in between. This CDR3 has 14 residues. The CDR3 sequence is CAISGQQNTGELFF. CDR3 nucleotides: TGTGCCATCAGTGGGCAGCAGAACACCGGGGAGCTGTTTTTT.

V gene TRBV6-1 combines with J gene TRBJ2-7; 8 bases agree with TRBD1. The CDR3 extends over 14 amino acids. J gave up 6 bases and V 2 bases, and 6 bases lay outside the gene matches. Per germline, CDR1 MNHNS and CDR2 SASEGT. DNA of the CDR3: TGTGCCAGCAGTGAATGGCAGGGGGCTAGCGAGCAGTACGTC. The encoded protein is CASSEWQGASEQYV.

This clone has only a few counts. CDR3 sequence (DNA): TGTGCCAGTGAGCGGGGCAATGAGCAGTTCTTC. It codes for CASERGNEQFF. This chain uses TRBV19 with TRBJ2-1; 7 nucleotides agree with TRBD2. This CDR3 spans 11 amino acids. Trimming removed 8 bases from V and 6 bases from J; junction bases left unmatched: 1. CDR1 and CDR2 (germline): LNHDA, SQIVND (reference sequence).

The CDR3: CASSLRYGYTF. CDR3 DNA: TGTGCCAGCAGTCTACGCTATGGCTACACCTTC. This chain links TRBV12-3 or TRBV12-4 with TRBJ1-2, with D unclear. V was shortened by 5 bases and J by 4 bases, with 5 bases between the two germline ends. CDR3 length: 11 amino acids.

V is TRBV14 and J is TRBJ2-2; unclear D gene. CDR1 and CDR2 from the germline V gene are SGHDN and FVKESK. Trimming stripped 7 bases from V and 1 base from J, with 7 bases between. The CDR3 length is 13 residues. The CDR3 region has the DNA TGTGCCAGCAATTTCCAGAACACCGGGGAGCTGTTTTTT. Translation: CASNFQNTGELFF.

The J gene is TRBJ2-2, the V gene TRBV24-1; possible D gene TRBD1, 6 bases. This CDR3 region has 16 residues. Trimming pared 4 bases from V and 3 bases from J, leaving 14 bases between. Germline CDR1 KGHDR, CDR2 SFDVKD. The CDR3 coding sequence is TGTGCCACCAGTGACCTACAGGGTCTGGACACCGGGGAGCTGTTTTTT. It is translated as CATSDLQGLDTGELFF.

The chain carries TRBV5-6 and TRBJ2-5; TRBD2 matches 9 bases. J gave up 5 bases and V 2 bases, and 7 bases lay outside the gene matches. This CDR3 has 15 amino acids. Per germline, CDR1 SGHDT and CDR2 YYEEEE. CDR3 sequence reads: CASSLRAGGPETQYF. The CDR3 coding sequence is TGTGCCAGCAGCTTACGGGCGGGGGGGCCCGAGACCCAGTACTTC. Together with reference TRBV5-6 and TRBJ2-5, the CDR3 gives the full variable domain: DAGVTQSPTHLIKTRGQQVTLRCSPKSGHDTVSWYQQALGQGPQFIFQYYEEEERQRGNFPDRFSGHQFPNYSSELNVNALLLGDSALYLCASSLRAGGPETQYFGPGTRLLVL.

The table lists this clone with a few counts. The genes are TRBV7-2 and TRBJ2-2; tentative D call: TRBD2 (5 bases). Trimming removed 1 base from V and 0 bases from J, with 15 bases in between. The V gene's germline CDR1 is SGHTA and CDR2 FQGNSA. The length of the CDR3 is 18 residues. CDR3 residues: CASSLGRAGRSNTGELFF. For the CDR3, the DNA is TGTGCCAGCAGCTTAGGAAGGGCGGGCCGCTCGAACACCGGGGAGCTGTTTTTT. Looking up the rest from reference TRBV7-2 and TRBJ2-2 gives the full variable domain: GAGVSQSPSNKVTEKGKDVELRCDPISGHTALYWYRQSLGQGLEFLIYFQGNSAPDKSGLPSDRFSAERTGGSVSTLTIQRTQQEDSAVYLCASSLGRAGRSNTGELFFGEGSRLTVL.

This chain uses TRBV5-6 with TRBJ2-7, with D perhaps TRBD2 (6 bases). This CDR3 contains 15 residues. The germline V gene encodes CDR1 SGHDT and CDR2 YYEEEE. The germline V and J ends were trimmed by 0 bases and 2 bases, with 12 bases remaining between them. CDR3 in DNA: TGTGCCAGCAGCTTGGTCGGAGGGAAGACCTACGAGCAGTACGTC. As protein: CASSLVGGKTYEQYV.

The rearrangement joins TRBV5-6 to TRBJ1-1; TRBD1 aligns across 8 bases. The V gene's germline CDR1 is SGHDT and CDR2 YYEEEE. The V and J ends lost 1 base and 1 base, in that order; junction bases with no gene match: 3. The CDR3 is 15 residues long. The CDR3: CASSLMDRENTEAFF. The CDR3, as DNA: TGTGCCAGCAGCTTGATGGACAGGGAGAACACTGAAGCTTTCTTT.

A single count supports this clone. This chain uses TRBV6-1 with TRBJ2-2, with 10 bases fitting TRBD1. Trimming at V came to 3 bases and at J to 4 bases, leaving 5 bases not matched to a gene. The CDR3 length is 16 residues. Germline V gene lookup returns CDR1 MNHNS and CDR2 SASEGT. The DNA for the CDR3 is TGTGCCAGCAGTGAGAGGGACAGGGGTACCACCGGGGAGCTGTTTTTT. Amino acids: CASSERDRGTTGELFF.

In the case of this clone: Compared with germline, one end of the junction differs, possibly owing to a read error. The chain employs TRBV5-6 and TRBJ1-1; 10 bases align to TRBD1. The V gene's germline CDR1 is SGHDT and CDR2 YYEEEE. The CDR3 sequence is 16 residues long. The DNA of the CDR3 is TGTGCCAGCAGTTTGGGACAGGGGCTAAGGGACACTGAAGCTTTCTTT. Its protein product is CASSLGQGLRDTEAFF.

The table lists this clone with a count of one. The chain combines TRBV6-2 or TRBV6-3 with TRBJ1-5, with 8 bases that match TRBD1. V shed 2 bases, J shed 5 bases, and the junction held 8 bases outside the gene matches. The CDR3 totals 16 residues. Per the germline V gene, CDR1 is MNHEY and CDR2 is SVGEGT. The CDR3 bases are TGTGCCAGCAGTTACGTGACAGGGGCCCCACATCAGCCCCAGCATTTT. As protein: CASSYVTGAPHQPQHF.

The chain has TRBV18 and TRBJ1-1, with D possibly matching TRBD1 (6 bases). CDR1 is KGHSH and CDR2 is LQKENI in the germline V gene. The CDR3 sequence is 15 residues long. The V and J ends lost 1 base and 5 bases respectively, with 14 bases between them. The CDR3 reads CASSPLGGGGTEAFF. DNA of the CDR3: TGTGCCAGCTCACCACTAGGAGGGGGGGGAACTGAAGCTTTCTTT. The full variable domain, its missing parts supplied by reference TRBV18 and TRBJ1-1, is NAGVMQNPRHLVRRRGQEARLRCSPMKGHSHVYWYRQLPEEGLKFMVYLQKENIIDESGMPKERFSAEFPKEGPSILRIQQVVRGDSAAYFCASSPLGGGGTEAFFGQGTRLTVV.

This clone has just one count. The CDR3 spells CARPDRGQTYEQYV. In DNA, the CDR3 is TGTGCCAGACCCGACAGGGGGCAAACCTACGAGCAGTACGTC. The chain uses TRBV24-1 and TRBJ2-7, with TRBD1 matching over 10 bases. The CDR3 totals 14 residues. Trimming took 11 bases from V and 2 from J; bases not matched to a gene: 8. The germline gives CDR1 KGHDR, CDR2 SFDVKD.

V usage is TRBV1 and J usage is TRBJ2-5; the table names TRBD2, a call not compared with the DNA. TRBV1 is assigned pseudogene status. The CDR3 runs to 15 residues. The CDR3 nucleotides read TGCACCAGCAGCCAAGATCGGGGGATCGGGGAGACCCAGTACTTC. This codes for CTSSQDRGIGETQYF.

The J gene is TRBJ1-1, the V gene TRBV4-3; D not resolved. V dropped 3 bases and J dropped 0 bases, with 11 bases sitting between them. The CDR3 sequence is 15 residues long. The germline V gene encodes CDR1 LGHNA and CDR2 YSLEER. The CDR3 sequence is CASSQEPGMNTEAFF. The CDR3 DNA sequence: TGCGCCAGCAGCCAGGAGCCAGGTATGAACACTGAAGCTTTCTTT.

The V and J genes are TRBV10-2 and TRBJ2-7; unclear D gene. The CDR3 is 12 residues long. Germline assignment: CDR1 WSHSY and CDR2 SAAADI. V shed 1 base and J shed 3 bases, with 4 bases lying between them. The CDR3 DNA reads as TGCGCCAGCAGTGAGTTCAACTACGAGCAGTACGTC. Translated: CASSEFNYEQYV.

The genes are TRBV7-3 and TRBJ1-5, with TRBD1 as a possible D gene (5 bases). This CDR3 contains 14 residues. V was cut by 5 bases and J by 7 bases, with 15 bases left in between. CDR1 and CDR2 (germline): SGHTA, FQGTGA. CDR3 sequence (DNA): TGTGCCAGCAGCCCTACTGGGGGTGGGCAGCCCCAGCATTTT. Translated, it gives CASSPTGGGQPQHF.